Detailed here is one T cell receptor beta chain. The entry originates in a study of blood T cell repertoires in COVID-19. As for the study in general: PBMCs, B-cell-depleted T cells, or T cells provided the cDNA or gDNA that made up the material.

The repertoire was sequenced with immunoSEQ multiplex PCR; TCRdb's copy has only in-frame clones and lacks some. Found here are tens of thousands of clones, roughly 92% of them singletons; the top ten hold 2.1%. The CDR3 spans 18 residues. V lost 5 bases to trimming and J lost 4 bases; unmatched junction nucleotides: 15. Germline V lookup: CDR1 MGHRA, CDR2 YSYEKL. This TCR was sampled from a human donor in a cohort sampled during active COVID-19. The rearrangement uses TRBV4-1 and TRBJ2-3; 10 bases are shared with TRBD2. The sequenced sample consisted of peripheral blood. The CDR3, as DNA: TGCGCCAGCAGCAAACGGGAGCTAGCGGGAGAAGGATCAGATACGCAGTATTTT. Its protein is CASSKRELAGEGSDTQYF.